Following are 21 T cell receptor beta chains from one sample sequenced in a study of T cells after yellow fever vaccination. TCRdb re-called the 5' RACE reads with MiXCR, one entry per CDR3 protein. The sample comprises under 90,000 distinct CDR3 sequences, about 6.5% of which are singletons, and 30% to 45% rests with the top ten. Material: CD8+ T cells sorted from PBMCs, obtained around 45 days after the first yellow fever vaccination. These receptors were taken from a man aged 18 to 30 who received the YFV17D yellow fever vaccine.

The gene calls are TRBV30 and TRBJ1-1, with a tentative D call TRBD1 (6 bases). CDR1 GTSNPN and CDR2 SVGIG come from the germline V gene (reference sequence). The CDR3 is 13 amino acids. V was clipped by 5 bases and J by 0 bases, with 10 bases between them. CDR3 protein: CAWRTVMNTEAFF. The CDR3 bases are TGTGCCTGGCGGACAGTTATGAACACTGAAGCTTTCTTT.

This clonotype was detected ten times or more. The V and J genes are TRBV12-3 or TRBV12-4 and TRBJ1-5, with D unclear. The CDR3 runs 13 residues. V lost 3 bases and J lost 0, with 3 bases in between. In nucleotides, the CDR3 is TGTGCCAGCAGTTTCTCTAGCAATCAGCCCCAGCATTTT. Protein: CASSFSSNQPQHF.

This clonotype was seen at least ten times. This chain uses TRBV12-3 or TRBV12-4 with TRBJ1-2; 8 nucleotides match TRBD1. CDR3 length equals 14 residues. The V and J ends lost 3 bases and 4 bases, in that order; junction bases with no gene match: 4. The CDR3 DNA is TGTGCCAGCAGTTTGCAGGGGGCTAGCTATGGCTACACCTTC. The encoded protein is CASSLQGASYGYTF.

This chain uses TRBV13 with TRBJ1-1, with 7 bases that match TRBD1. Germline CDR1 reads PRHDT; CDR2 reads FYEKMQ (reference sequence). The junction had 0 bases not matched to a gene; V was cut back by 0 bases and J by 5 bases. The CDR3 consists of 13 residues. Written as DNA, the CDR3 is TGTGCCAGCAGCTTAGGGACAGGGACTGAAGCTTTCTTT. Translation gives CASSLGTGTEAFF.

The CDR3 region is CASSQDFNYYQGEQYF. CDR3 coding DNA: TGTGCCAGCAGCCAAGACTTCAATTACTATCAAGGAGAGCAGTACTTC. V gene TRBV4-2 combines with J gene TRBJ2-7; D ambiguous. This CDR3 has 16 residues. V lost 0 bases, J lost 7 bases, and 19 bases lay in between. Germline lookup yields CDR1 LGHNA and CDR2 YNFKEQ.

This clonotype was recorded at least ten times. V is TRBV9 and J is TRBJ2-2; weak D call: TRBD2 (6 bases). Looked up from germline, CDR1 is SGDLS and CDR2 is YYNGEE. The CDR3 sequence is 15 residues long. V was pared by 4 bases and J by 5 bases, with 15 bases between. This chain's CDR3 is CASSPRDSGTGELFF. CDR3 coding DNA: TGTGCCAGCAGCCCCAGGGACTCGGGGACCGGGGAGCTGTTTTTT.

A few counts support this clonotype. The rearrangement uses TRBV12-3 or TRBV12-4 and TRBJ2-5, with no clear D. Trimming pared 0 bases from V and 2 bases from J, leaving 10 bases between. The CDR3 is 15 residues long. The CDR3, as DNA: TGTGCCAGCAGTTTAGCCCGTGACTTACAAGAGACCCAGTACTTC. Its protein is CASSLARDLQETQYF.

This clonotype was counted at least ten times. The chain employs TRBV21-1 and TRBJ2-1; the DNA was not used to check the table's D call, TRBD1. TRBV21-1 is a listed pseudogene. The CDR3 spans 11 residues. The CDR3 coding sequence is TGTGCCAGCAGCAGACAGAATGAGCAGTTCTTC. Its protein is CASSRQNEQFF.

This clonotype was seen many times. J is TRBJ2-5 and V is TRBV2; D is ambiguous. This CDR3 has 13 residues. The germline V and J ends were trimmed by 0 bases and 0 bases, with 2 bases remaining between them. Germline V lookup: CDR1 SNHLY, CDR2 FYNNEI. The CDR3 region is CASSEANQETQYF. CDR3 DNA sequence: TGTGCCAGCAGTGAAGCAAACCAAGAGACCCAGTACTTC.

This clonotype was picked up many times. The gene calls are TRBV27 and TRBJ1-5, with a weak D call TRBD1 (5 bases). Germline-derived CDR1 and CDR2 are MNHEY and SMNVEV (reference sequence). The CDR3 runs 16 residues. Trimming removed 2 bases from V and 2 bases from J, with 13 bases in between. The CDR3 loop reads CASSLLPIQGNQPQHF. The CDR3 DNA follows: TGTGCCAGCAGTTTACTACCGATACAGGGCAATCAGCCCCAGCATTTT.

This chain uses TRBV4-1 with TRBJ1-2; D call uncertain. CDR3 length: 12 amino acids. V gave up 5 bases and J gave up 4 bases, with 8 bases separating them. Germline lookup yields CDR1 MGHRA and CDR2 YSYEKL. The CDR3 nucleotides read TGCGCCAGCAGCGCGGATTTCTATGGCTACACCTTC. Translated: CASSADFYGYTF.

This clonotype was counted ten times or more. This chain joins TRBV7-9 and TRBJ1-1; the D is unclear. Germline V gene lookup returns CDR1 SEHNR and CDR2 FQNEAQ (reference sequence). The CDR3 is 11 amino acids. Trimming stripped 6 bases from V and 7 bases from J, with 9 bases between. This CDR3 is CASSPTGEAFF. The CDR3 bases are TGTGCCAGCAGTCCAACGGGTGAAGCTTTCTTT.

This clonotype was recorded many times. The chain carries TRBV29-1 and TRBJ2-2; D remains unclear. V was trimmed by 6 bases and J by 4 bases, leaving 9 bases between them. The germline gives CDR1 SQVTM, CDR2 ANQGSEA. The CDR3 is 12 amino acids. CDR3 protein: CSVLASTGELFF. For the CDR3, the DNA is TGCAGCGTCCTGGCGTCCACCGGGGAGCTGTTTTTT.

This clonotype was seen many times. The chain recombines TRBV28 with TRBJ2-5, with D perhaps matching TRBD2 (6 bases). The germline V and J ends were trimmed by 2 bases and 1 base, with 11 bases remaining between them. The CDR3 has 15 residues. Germline V gives CDR1 MDHEN, CDR2 SYDVKM. This CDR3 is CASSLTIGSQETQYF. The CDR3 nucleotides are TGTGCCAGCAGTTTAACCATCGGGAGCCAAGAGACCCAGTACTTC.

Worth noting for this clonotype: Possible read error: a much larger clone is one base away. V usage is TRBV7-3 and J usage is TRBJ2-5, with D maybe TRBD1 (6 bases). The CDR3 has 16 amino acids. From germline, CDR1 is SGHTA and CDR2 FQGTGA. The CDR3 nucleotides read TGTGTCAGCAGCCAGGGGACAAGACCCTTAGGGGAGACCCAGTACTTC. As protein: CVSSQGTRPLGETQYF.

This clonotype has just a few counts. CDR3 nucleotides: TGTGCCAGCGATCCCCAGGGGGCTGGAAACACCATATATTTT. Translating gives CASDPQGAGNTIYF. This chain uses TRBV12-3 or TRBV12-4 with TRBJ1-3, with 7 bases that match TRBD1. The V gene end was trimmed by 8 bases and the J gene end by 2 bases; junction bases not matched to a gene: 6. CDR3 length equals 14 residues.

This clonotype has more than one count but fewer than ten. The rearrangement joins TRBV24-1 to TRBJ2-7; possibly TRBD2 for D (5 bases). CDR3 length: 16 amino acids. The V and J ends lost 9 bases and 4 bases respectively, with 24 bases between them. CDR1 KGHDR and CDR2 SFDVKD come from the germline V gene. The DNA for the CDR3 is TGTGCCACCTGTGCTCCAGGAGGTAACGCTACATACGAGCAGTACGTC. The encoded protein is CATCAPGGNATYEQYV.

This clonotype has a count of ten or more. The genes are TRBV9 and TRBJ2-5, with 7 bases that match TRBD1. Looked up from germline, CDR1 is SGDLS and CDR2 is YYNGEE. This CDR3 region has 14 residues. V gave up 4 bases and J gave up 0 bases; unmatched junction bases: 3. The CDR3 reads CASSRTGDQETQYF. CDR3 in DNA: TGTGCCAGCAGCCGCACAGGGGACCAAGAGACCCAGTACTTC.

The genes are TRBV5-1 and TRBJ2-5; weak D call: TRBD2 (5 bases). Germline V gene lookup returns CDR1 SGHRS and CDR2 YFSETQ. The CDR3 has 14 residues. V shed 4 bases and J shed 3 bases, with 13 bases lying between them. The CDR3, as DNA: TGCGCCAGCAGCCTAACTAGTCCCAAAGAGACCCAGTACTTC. Translating it yields CASSLTSPKETQYF.

The sample holds many counts of this clonotype. As DNA, the CDR3 is TGCACCAAAAGGGGGGCCTACGAGCAGTACGTC. Translation gives CTKRGAYEQYV. The chain links TRBV5-1 to TRBJ2-7; the D gene could be TRBD1 or TRBD2 (6 bases each). CDR3 size: 11 residues. Germline values: CDR1 SGHRS, CDR2 YFSETQ.

The genes are TRBV19 and TRBJ2-1; 8 bases match TRBD2. Germline-derived CDR1 and CDR2 are LNHDA and SQIVND (reference sequence). This CDR3 is 12 amino acids long. V lost 9 bases, J lost 9 bases, and 7 bases stayed unmatched. CDR3 nucleotides: TGTGCCAGCCATAGCGGGATGGGTGAGCAGTTCTTC. Its protein is CASHSGMGEQFF.